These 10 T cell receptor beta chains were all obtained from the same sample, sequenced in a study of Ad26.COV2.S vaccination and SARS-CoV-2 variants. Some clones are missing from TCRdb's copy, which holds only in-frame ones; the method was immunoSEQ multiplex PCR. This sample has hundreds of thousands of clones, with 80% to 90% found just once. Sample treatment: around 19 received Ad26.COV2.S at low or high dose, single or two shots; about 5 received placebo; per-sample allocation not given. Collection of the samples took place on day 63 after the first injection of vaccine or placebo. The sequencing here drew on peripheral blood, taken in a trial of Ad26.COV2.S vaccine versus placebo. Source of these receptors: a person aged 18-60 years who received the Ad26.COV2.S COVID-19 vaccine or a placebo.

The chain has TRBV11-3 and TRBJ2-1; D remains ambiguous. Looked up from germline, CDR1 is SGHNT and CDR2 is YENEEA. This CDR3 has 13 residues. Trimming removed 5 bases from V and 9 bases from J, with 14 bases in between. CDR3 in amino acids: CASSPTRAVEQFF. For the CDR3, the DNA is TGTGCCAGCAGCCCGACTCGGGCGGTTGAGCAGTTCTTC.

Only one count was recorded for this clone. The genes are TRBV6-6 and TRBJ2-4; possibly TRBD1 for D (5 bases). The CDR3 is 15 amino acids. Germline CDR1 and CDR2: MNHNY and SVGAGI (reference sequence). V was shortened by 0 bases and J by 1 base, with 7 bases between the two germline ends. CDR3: CASSYSAGAKNIQYF. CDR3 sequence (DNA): TGTGCCAGCAGTTACTCGGCAGGGGCCAAAAACATTCAGTACTTC.

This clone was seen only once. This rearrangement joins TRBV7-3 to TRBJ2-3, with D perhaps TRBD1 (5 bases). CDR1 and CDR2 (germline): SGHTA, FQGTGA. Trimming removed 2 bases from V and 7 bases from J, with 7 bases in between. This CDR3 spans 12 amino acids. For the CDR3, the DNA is TGTGCCAGCAGCTTACAGGGCTATACGCAGTATTTT. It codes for CASSLQGYTQYF.

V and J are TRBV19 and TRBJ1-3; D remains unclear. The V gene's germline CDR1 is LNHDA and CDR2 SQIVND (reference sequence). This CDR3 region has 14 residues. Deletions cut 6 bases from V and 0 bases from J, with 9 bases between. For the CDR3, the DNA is TGTGCCAGTAGGGCGAGGGACTCTGGAAACACCATATATTTT. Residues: CASRARDSGNTIYF.

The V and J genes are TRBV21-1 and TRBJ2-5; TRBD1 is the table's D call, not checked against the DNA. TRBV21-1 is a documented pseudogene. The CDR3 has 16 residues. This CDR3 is CASKYRDRFLGETQYF. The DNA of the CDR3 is TGTGCCAGCAAATACCGGGACAGGTTTTTGGGAGAGACCCAGTACTTC.

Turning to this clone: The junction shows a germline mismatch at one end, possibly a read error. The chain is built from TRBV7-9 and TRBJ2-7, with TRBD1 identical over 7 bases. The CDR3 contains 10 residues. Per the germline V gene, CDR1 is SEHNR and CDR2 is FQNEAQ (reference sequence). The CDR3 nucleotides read TGTGCCAGCAGCCCTGGGACAGAGAGCTTC. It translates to CASSPGTESF.

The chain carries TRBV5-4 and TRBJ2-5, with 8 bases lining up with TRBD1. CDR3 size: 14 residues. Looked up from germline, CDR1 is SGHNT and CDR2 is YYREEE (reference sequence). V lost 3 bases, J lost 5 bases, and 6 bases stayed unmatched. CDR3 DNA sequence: TGTGCCAGCAGCTCCGGACAGGGTAGGGAGACCCAGTACTTC. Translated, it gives CASSSGQGRETQYF.

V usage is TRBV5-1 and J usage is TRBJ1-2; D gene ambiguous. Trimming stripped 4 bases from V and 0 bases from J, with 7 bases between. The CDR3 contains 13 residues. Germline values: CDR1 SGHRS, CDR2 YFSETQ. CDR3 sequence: CASSVRTNYGYTF. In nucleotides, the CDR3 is TGCGCCAGCAGCGTACGGACTAACTATGGCTACACCTTC.

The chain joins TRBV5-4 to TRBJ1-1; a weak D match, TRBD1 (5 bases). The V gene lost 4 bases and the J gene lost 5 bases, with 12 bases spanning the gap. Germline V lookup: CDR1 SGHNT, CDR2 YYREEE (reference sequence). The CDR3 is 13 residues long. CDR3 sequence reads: CASSRPGGTEAFF. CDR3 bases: TGTGCCAGCAGCCGGCCGGGGGGGACTGAAGCTTTCTTT.

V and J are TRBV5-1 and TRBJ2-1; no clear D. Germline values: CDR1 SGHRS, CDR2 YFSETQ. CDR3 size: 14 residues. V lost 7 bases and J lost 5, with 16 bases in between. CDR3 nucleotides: TGCGCCAGCGGTAACGGCTATATTAACAATGAGCAGTTCTTC. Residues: CASGNGYINNEQFF.